The clone carrying this T cell receptor (beta chain) was counted between two and nine times. Its specificity is not known. The germline CDR1 and CDR2 sequences are PRHDT and FYEKMQ (reference sequence). CDR3 length: 15 amino acids. With V trimmed by 1 base and J by 3 bases, 4 bases remained unmatched. This sample was included in a study of T-cell memory formation after mild COVID-19. Study information: TCR clusters showed largely donor specificity.

General observations from the study: Second-wave clones reaching peak frequency on day 37 lacked confirmed SARS-CoV-2 specificity.

5'RACE with constant-segment primers built TCRalpha and TCRbeta cDNA libraries with UMIs. A single record per CDR3 protein comes from TCRdb applying MiXCR to the 5' RACE reads. The sample includes around 310,000 distinct CDR3 sequences, 13% to 15% of them seen just once. Sequenced material: PBMCs or a T cell subset sorted from them (not recorded which). The chain carries TRBV13 and TRBJ2-7, with TRBD1 matching over 9 bases. The receptor's source is a man aged 18 to 35 who had mild COVID-19 (a few samples of this study predate the infection). Cell type and time point are not known. The CDR3 loop reads CASSLEGQGVYEQYF. Written as DNA, the CDR3 is TGTGCCAGCAGCTTAGAGGGACAGGGCGTCTACGAGCAGTACTTC.